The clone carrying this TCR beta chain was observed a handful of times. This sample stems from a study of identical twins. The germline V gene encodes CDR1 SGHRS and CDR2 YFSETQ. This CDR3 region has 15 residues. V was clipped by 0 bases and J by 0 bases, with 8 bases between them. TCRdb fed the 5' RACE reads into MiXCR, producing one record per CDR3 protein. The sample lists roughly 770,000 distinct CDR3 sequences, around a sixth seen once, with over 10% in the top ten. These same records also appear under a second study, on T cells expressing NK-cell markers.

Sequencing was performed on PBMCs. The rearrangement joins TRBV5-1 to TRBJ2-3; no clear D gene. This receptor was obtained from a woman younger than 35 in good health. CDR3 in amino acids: CASSLGWRSTDTQYF. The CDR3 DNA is TGCGCCAGCAGCTTGGGGTGGCGGAGCACAGATACGCAGTATTTT.